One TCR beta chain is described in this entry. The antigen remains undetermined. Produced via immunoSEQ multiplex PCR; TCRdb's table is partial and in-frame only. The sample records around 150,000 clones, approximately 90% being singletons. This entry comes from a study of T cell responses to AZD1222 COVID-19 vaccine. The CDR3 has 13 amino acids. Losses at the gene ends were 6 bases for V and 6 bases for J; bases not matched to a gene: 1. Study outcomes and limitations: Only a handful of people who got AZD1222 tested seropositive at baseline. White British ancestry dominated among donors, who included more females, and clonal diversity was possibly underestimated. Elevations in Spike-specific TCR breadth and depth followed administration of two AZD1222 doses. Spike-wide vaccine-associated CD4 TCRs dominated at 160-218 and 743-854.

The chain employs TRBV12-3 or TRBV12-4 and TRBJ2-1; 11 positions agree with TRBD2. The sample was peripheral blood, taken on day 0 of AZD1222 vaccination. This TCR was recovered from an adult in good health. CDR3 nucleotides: TGTGCCAGCAGACTAGCGGGAGCCAATGAGCAGTTCTTC. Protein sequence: CASRLAGANEQFF.